These 3 T cell receptor beta chains were sequenced from one sample in a study of OX40 agonist ivuxolimab in advanced cancers. Using immunoSEQ multiplex PCR, the repertoire was profiled, and TCRdb retains in-frame clones only, with some absent. Here the sample spans 71,000 or so clones, about 85% being singletons. The sequencing here drew on CD4+ or CD8+ T cells sorted from blood, taken in a trial of the OX40 agonist ivuxolimab. The receptors come from an adult with an advanced solid tumor such as melanoma, head and neck, liver or kidney cancer.

This chain joins TRBV5-1 and TRBJ2-5; 8 positions match TRBD2. V shed 3 bases, J shed 4 bases, and the junction held 5 bases outside the gene matches. This CDR3 contains 14 residues. Germline V gene sequence: CDR1 SGHRS, CDR2 YFSETQ. CDR3 in amino acids: CASSSTSGPETQYF. In DNA, the CDR3 is TGCGCCAGCAGCTCTACTAGCGGCCCAGAGACCCAGTACTTC.

The rearrangement joins TRBV2 to TRBJ1-2; the match to TRBD1 covers 7 bases. Per germline, CDR1 SNHLY and CDR2 FYNNEI. V lost 3 bases, J lost 3 bases, and 4 bases stayed unmatched. The CDR3 contains 14 residues. The CDR3 spells CASSDWQGDYGYTF. DNA of the CDR3: TGTGCCAGCAGTGATTGGCAGGGGGACTATGGCTACACCTTC.

CDR3 region: CASTLGQGFGYTF. The CDR3 DNA follows: TGTGCCAGTACCCTAGGACAGGGGTTTGGCTACACCTTC. The chain uses TRBV19 and TRBJ1-2, with TRBD1 matching 9 bases. Germline trimming cut 7 bases from V and 7 bases from J; bases unmatched to any gene: 7. CDR3 length: 13 residues. Germline lookup yields CDR1 LNHDA and CDR2 SQIVND (reference sequence).